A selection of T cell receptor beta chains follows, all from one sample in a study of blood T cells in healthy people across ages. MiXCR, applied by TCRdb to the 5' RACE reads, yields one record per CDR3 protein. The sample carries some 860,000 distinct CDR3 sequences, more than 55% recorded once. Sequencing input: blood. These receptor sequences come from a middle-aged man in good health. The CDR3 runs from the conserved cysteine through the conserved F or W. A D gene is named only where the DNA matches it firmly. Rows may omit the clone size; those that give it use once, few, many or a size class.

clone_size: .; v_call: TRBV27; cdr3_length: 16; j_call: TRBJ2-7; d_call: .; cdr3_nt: TGTGCCAGCAGTTTCCATCCGGGGCCTCGAACCGGCGTGCAGTACTTC; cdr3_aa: CASSFHPGPRTGVQYF
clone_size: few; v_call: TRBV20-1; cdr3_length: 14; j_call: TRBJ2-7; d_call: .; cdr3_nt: TGCAGTGCTATCCCCCGGGAGTATTCCTACGAGCAGTACTTC; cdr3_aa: CSAIPREYSYEQYF
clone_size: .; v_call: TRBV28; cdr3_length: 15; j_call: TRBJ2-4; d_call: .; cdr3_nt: TGTGCCGGCAGTCCCACAGGGGAGGGCGAAAACATTCAGTACTTC; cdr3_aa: CAGSPTGEGENIQYF
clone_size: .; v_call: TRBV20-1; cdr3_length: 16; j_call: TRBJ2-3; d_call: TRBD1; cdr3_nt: TGCAGTGCTAGTAACCCGAAGGGGGCGAACACAGATACGCAGTATTTT; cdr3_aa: CSASNPKGANTDTQYF
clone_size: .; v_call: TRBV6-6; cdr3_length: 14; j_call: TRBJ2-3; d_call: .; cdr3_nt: TGTGCCAGCACGAGGAGGGGGGGCGGAGATACGCAGTATTTT; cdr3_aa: CASTRRGGGDTQYF
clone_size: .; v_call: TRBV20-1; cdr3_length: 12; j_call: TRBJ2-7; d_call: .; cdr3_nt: TGCAGTGCCCGTCCCTCAGTCTCCGAGCAGTACTTC; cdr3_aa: CSARPSVSEQYF
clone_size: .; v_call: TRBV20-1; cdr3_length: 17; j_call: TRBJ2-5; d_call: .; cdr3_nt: TGCAGTGCTAGAGATCTAAGCCGGGCGGGTACGTCAGAGACCCAGTACTTC; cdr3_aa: CSARDLSRAGTSETQYF
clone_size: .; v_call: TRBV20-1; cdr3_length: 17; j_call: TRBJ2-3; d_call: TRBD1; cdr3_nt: TGCAGTGCCATAAAACCAATCGGGACAGGGGGAACAGATACGCAGTATTTT; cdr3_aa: CSAIKPIGTGGTDTQYF
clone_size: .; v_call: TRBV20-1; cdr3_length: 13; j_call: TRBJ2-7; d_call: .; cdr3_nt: TGCAGTGCTAGATCAGGAGCCGTAAGCGAGCAGTACTTC; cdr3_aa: CSARSGAVSEQYF
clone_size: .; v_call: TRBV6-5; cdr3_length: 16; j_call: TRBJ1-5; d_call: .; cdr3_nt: TGTGCCAGCAGTTACGTTAGTCAAATGCTCAATCAGCCCCAGCATTTT; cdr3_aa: CASSYVSQMLNQPQHF
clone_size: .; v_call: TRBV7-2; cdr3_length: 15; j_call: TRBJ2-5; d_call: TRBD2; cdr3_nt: TGTGCCAGCAGCTTAGTAAGCGGGAGCGGGGAGACCCAGTACTTC; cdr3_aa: CASSLVSGSGETQYF
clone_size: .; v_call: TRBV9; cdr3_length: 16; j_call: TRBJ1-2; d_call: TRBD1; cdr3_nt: TGTGCTAGCAGCGTAGCTACCGGGACAGGGGACTATGGCTACACCTTC; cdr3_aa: CASSVATGTGDYGYTF
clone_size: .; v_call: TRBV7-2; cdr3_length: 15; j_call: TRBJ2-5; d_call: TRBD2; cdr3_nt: TGTGCCAGCAGCCGCGGGGGATCCTCCAGGGAGACCCAGTACTTC; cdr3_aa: CASSRGGSSRETQYF
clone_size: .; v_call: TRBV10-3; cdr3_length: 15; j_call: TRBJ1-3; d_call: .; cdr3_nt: TGTGCCATCAGTTTCGACAGACAGTCTGGAAACACCATATATTTT; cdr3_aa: CAISFDRQSGNTIYF
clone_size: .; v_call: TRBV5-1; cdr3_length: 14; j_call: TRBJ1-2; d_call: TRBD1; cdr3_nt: TGCGCCAGCAGCGGGACAGCCGGCGACTATGGCTACACCTTC; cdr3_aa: CASSGTAGDYGYTF
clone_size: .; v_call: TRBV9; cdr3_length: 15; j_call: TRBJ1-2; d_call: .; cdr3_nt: TGTGCCAGCAGCGTAGCGCCGGACGGTAACTATGGCTACACCTTC; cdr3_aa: CASSVAPDGNYGYTF